The 18 T cell receptor beta chains presented below share a single source sample, sequenced in a study of blood T cell repertoires in COVID-19 (TCRdb year 2020). The library was produced with the immunoSEQ multiplex PCR assay. TCRdb retrieved this table from immuneACCESS and kept in-frame rearrangements only. Not all clones are present; in checked studies, unresolved V genes account for under half, and no reason is known for the remainder. Here the sample has around 190,000 clones; 85% to 90% occur a single time. Approximately 4.5% of the sample belongs to the ten largest clones. Sequenced: peripheral blood. The receptors shown here come from a human donor in a cohort sampled during active COVID-19.

This clone came up once. The chain is built from TRBV6-5 and TRBJ1-5, with D tentatively TRBD1 (5 bases). This CDR3 has 12 amino acids. Trimming cost V 6 bases and J 4 bases, with 7 bases left between them. Germline V gives CDR1 MNHEY, CDR2 SVGAGI. The CDR3 region is CASRTENQPQHF. DNA for the CDR3: TGTGCCAGCAGGACAGAAAATCAGCCCCAGCATTTT.

The chain couples TRBV3-1 (or the pseudogene TRBV3-2) to TRBJ2-7; no clear D gene. Between the trimmed V and J ends, which lost 4 bases and 5 bases, there was a span of 9 bases. Germline-derived CDR1 and CDR2 are LGHDT and YNNKEL (reference sequence). The CDR3 loop spans 12 amino acids. The CDR3 region has the DNA TGTGCCAGCAGCCCACGAGAGGACGAGCAGTACTTC. Amino acids: CASSPREDEQYF.

This clone was observed a handful of times. The chain has TRBV27 and TRBJ2-7, with 10 bases fitting TRBD1. Unmatched junction bases numbered 4, after V lost 3 bases and J lost 5 bases. This CDR3 comprises 14 residues. Germline CDR1 is MNHEY and CDR2 is SMNVEV (reference sequence). The CDR3: CASSLGTGAHEQYF. The CDR3 nucleotides read TGTGCCAGCAGTTTGGGGACAGGGGCCCACGAGCAGTACTTC.

This clone was counted a single time. V is TRBV9 and J is TRBJ2-5, with 10 bases fitting TRBD1. J was trimmed by 3 bases and V by 4 bases; bases with no gene match: 6. Germline V gene lookup returns CDR1 SGDLS and CDR2 YYNGEE. The CDR3 contains 15 residues. The CDR3: CASSPRDRGEETQYF. In DNA form, the CDR3 reads TGTGCCAGCAGCCCCCGGGACAGGGGTGAAGAGACCCAGTACTTC.

V is TRBV7-2 and J is TRBJ1-5; 7 bases agree with TRBD1. The CDR3 has 16 residues. Germline assignment: CDR1 SGHTA and CDR2 FQGNSA. V was pared by 5 bases and J by 4 bases, with 11 bases of the junction left unmatched. CDR3 loop: CASSAGTEIRNQPQHF. The CDR3 DNA reads TGTGCCAGCAGCGCCGGGACAGAGATACGAAATCAGCCCCAGCATTTT.

The J gene is TRBJ2-7, the V gene TRBV27, with no clear D. The CDR3 sequence is 11 residues long. In germline, CDR1 is MNHEY, CDR2 SMNVEV (reference sequence). Trimming pared 5 bases from V and 3 bases from J, leaving 5 bases between. DNA for the CDR3: TGTGCCAGCAGTCTTTACTACGAGCAGTACTTC. This gives the protein CASSLYYEQYF.

The J gene is TRBJ2-1, the V gene TRBV19, with 11 bases aligning to TRBD1. This CDR3 comprises 16 residues. The V gene end was trimmed by 7 bases and the J gene end by 3 bases; junction bases not matched to a gene: 8. The germline CDR1 and CDR2 sequences are LNHDA and SQIVND (reference sequence). CDR3 bases: TGTGCCAGTACCCCCGGGGGGACAGGGGGCTACAATGAGCAGTTCTTC. It translates to CASTPGGTGGYNEQFF.

In this sample, this clone turned up once. This rearrangement joins TRBV18 to TRBJ1-1; perhaps TRBD1 as D (5 bases). The CDR3 runs 14 residues. V was pared by 6 bases and J by 1 base, with 12 bases between. Germline CDR1 reads KGHSH; CDR2 reads LQKENI. CDR3 in amino acids: CASSPAGQNTEAFF. The CDR3 DNA reads TGTGCCAGCTCCCCCGCGGGGCAGAACACTGAAGCTTTCTTT.

As regards this clone: A clone one base away is much larger, so this may be a read error. This sequence joins TRBV5-6 and TRBJ1-2; 7 bases are a match to TRBD1. Germline trimming cut 2 bases from V and 7 bases from J; bases unmatched to any gene: 2. Germline V gives CDR1 SGHDT, CDR2 YYEEEE. The CDR3 loop spans 12 amino acids. This CDR3 is CASSLQGLGYTF. The CDR3 DNA sequence: TGTGCCAGCAGCTTACAGGGGCTTGGCTACACCTTC.

The chain combines TRBV25-1 with TRBJ2-5, with TRBD1 matching 10 bases. The ends lost 4 bases at V and 5 bases at J; junction bases unmatched: 7. The CDR3 runs to 15 residues. Germline V gene data show CDR1 as MGHDK and CDR2 as SYGVNS. CDR3 sequence reads: CASSVGQGVSETQYF. DNA for the CDR3: TGTGCCAGCAGTGTTGGACAGGGGGTATCGGAGACCCAGTACTTC.

The chain has TRBV29-1 and TRBJ1-1; D is possibly TRBD1 (6 bases). CDR1 is SQVTM, CDR2 ANQGSEA, per germline. The CDR3 length is 14 residues. Trimming cost V 3 bases and J 4 bases, with 15 bases left between them. The CDR3 protein is CSVDSTGLGTEAFF. CDR3 DNA: TGCAGCGTTGATAGTACAGGGTTGGGCACTGAAGCTTTCTTT.

In nucleotides, the CDR3 is TGTGCCAGCAGCCCTCGGGACTCAGGCGAAAAACTGTTTTTT. This translates into CASSPRDSGEKLFF. The chain employs TRBV9 and TRBJ1-4; maybe TRBD1 (5 bases). This CDR3 spans 14 amino acids. The V end lost 4 bases, the J end lost 8 bases, and 15 bases lay between the germline ends. CDR1 is SGDLS and CDR2 is YYNGEE in the germline V gene.

The rearrangement uses TRBV4-1 and TRBJ2-1, with D possibly being TRBD1 (6 bases). The CDR3 is made up of 14 amino acids. Germline-derived CDR1 and CDR2 are MGHRA and YSYEKL. V lost 2 bases to trimming and J lost 7 bases, with 12 bases between them. CDR3 sequence (DNA): TGCGCCAGCAGCCAAAAGACAGGCGGGAATGAGCAGTTCTTC. This codes for CASSQKTGGNEQFF.

The chain combines TRBV14 with TRBJ2-1; D is possibly TRBD2 (6 bases). Deletions cut 8 bases from V and 0 bases from J, with 11 bases between. This CDR3 contains 14 residues. The germline CDR1 and CDR2 sequences are SGHDN and FVKESK. The CDR3 coding sequence is TGTGCCAGCCAAGGGCGGGACTCCTACAATGAGCAGTTCTTC. Translation gives CASQGRDSYNEQFF.

This clone has only one observation. V usage is TRBV19 and J usage is TRBJ2-1; 9 bases are shared with TRBD2. The CDR3 is 15 residues long. V was pared by 4 bases and J by 2 bases, with 3 bases of the junction left unmatched. Germline CDR1 is LNHDA and CDR2 is SQIVND (reference sequence). DNA of the CDR3: TGTGCCAGTAGTAAAGCGGGGGGCCCCTACAATGAGCAGTTCTTC. It is translated as CASSKAGGPYNEQFF. Complete variable domain (other parts from reference TRBV19 and TRBJ2-1): DGGITQSPKYLFRKEGQNVTLSCEQNLNHDAMYWYRQDPGQGLRLIYYSQIVNDFQKGDIAEGYSVSREKKESFPLTVTSAQKNPTAFYLCASSKAGGPYNEQFFGPGTRLTVL.

The CDR3 spells CASSPGLVANYEQYF. The DNA for the CDR3 is TGTGCCAGCTCACCAGGGTTAGTAGCGAACTACGAGCAGTACTTC. The chain uses TRBV18 and TRBJ2-7, with D perhaps matching TRBD2 (5 bases). Germline lookup yields CDR1 KGHSH and CDR2 LQKENI. The V end lost 2 bases, the J end lost 3 bases, and 14 bases lay between the germline ends. This CDR3 contains 15 residues.

In the case of this clone: The junction does not match germline at one end; this may be a read error. The genes are TRBV4-1 and TRBJ2-7; perhaps TRBD2 as D (6 bases). The CDR3 covers 14 residues. Per germline, CDR1 MGHRA and CDR2 YSYEKL. CDR3 bases: TGCGCCAGCAGCCTTTCCGGGAGCTCCGACGAGCAGTACTTC. Residues: CASSLSGSSDEQYF.

The chain combines TRBV3-1 (or the pseudogene TRBV3-2) with TRBJ1-1, with D unresolved. The germline V gene encodes CDR1 LGHDT and CDR2 YNNKEL (reference sequence). V was cut by 0 bases and J by 10 bases, with 15 bases left in between. The CDR3 sequence is 14 residues long. The CDR3, as DNA: TGTGCCAGCAGCCAAGATGTAGCGACGACGAGAGCTTTCTTT. Protein: CASSQDVATTRAFF.